The 28 T cell receptor beta chains presented below share a single source sample, sequenced in a study of T-cell reconstitution after alpha-beta-depleted transplantation in children. A library of TCRbeta sequences, prepared with unique molecular identifiers, was generated. In TCRdb, the PCR reads were re-called with MiXCR into one record per CDR3 protein. There are approximately 230,000 distinct CDR3 sequences in the sample; 20% to 30% occur only once, and less than 3.5% lies in the top ten. Here the sequenced sample was PBMCs, taken before TCRalphabeta/CD19-depleted stem cell transplant. These receptors all come from a girl under 10 years old with Fanconi anemia, due to receive a stem cell transplant.

The chain couples TRBV20-1 to TRBJ2-3; possibly TRBD1 for D (7 bases). Germline V gene sequence: CDR1 DFQATT, CDR2 SNEGSKA (reference sequence). V shed 6 bases and J shed 0 bases, with 16 bases lying between them. The CDR3 runs to 15 residues. CDR3 nucleotides: TGCAGTGCACGGAGGGGGGACAGTAGCACAGATACGCAGTATTTT. Protein product: CSARRGDSSTDTQYF.

In this sample, this clonotype turned up many times. The chain employs TRBV7-3 and TRBJ2-1; 9 nucleotides agree with TRBD2. CDR1 SGHTA and CDR2 FQGTGA come from the germline V gene. V lost 1 base and J lost 2; bases outside the gene matches: 3. This CDR3 is built from 16 residues. The CDR3 sequence is CASSLRLAGTYNEQFF. The CDR3 coding sequence is TGTGCCAGCAGCTTAAGGCTAGCGGGGACCTACAATGAGCAGTTCTTC.

This clonotype was observed a few times. This chain uses TRBV20-1 with TRBJ1-1; 8 bases line up with TRBD1. After removal of 4 bases from V and 3 bases from J, the junction contained 4 bases not matched to a gene. Germline V gives CDR1 DFQATT, CDR2 SNEGSKA (reference sequence). This CDR3 is 13 amino acids long. CDR3 residues: CSAKGTGDTEAFF. The DNA of the CDR3 is TGCAGTGCTAAAGGGACAGGAGACACTGAAGCTTTCTTT.

This clonotype was counted a few times. The chain is built from TRBV18 and TRBJ2-2, with unresolved D. Per germline, CDR1 KGHSH and CDR2 LQKENI. The CDR3 has 12 residues. V lost 0 bases and J 7 bases, leaving 3 bases between the germline ends. The CDR3 here is CASSPPGGELFF. The CDR3 nucleotides read TGTGCCAGCTCACCACCGGGCGGGGAGCTGTTTTTT.

This chain's CDR3 is CSALSGTSVHNEQFF. CDR3 bases: TGCAGCGCCCTGAGCGGGACTAGCGTCCACAATGAGCAGTTCTTC. V is TRBV29-1 and J is TRBJ2-1; 10 bases agree with TRBD2. The CDR3 covers 15 residues. The junction had 11 bases not matched to a gene; V was cut back by 7 bases and J by 5 bases. CDR1 and CDR2 (germline): SQVTM, ANQGSEA.

This clonotype was observed a few times. The V gene is TRBV28, the J gene TRBJ2-7; D is perhaps TRBD1 (5 bases). The CDR3 has 15 residues. From germline, CDR1 is MDHEN and CDR2 SYDVKM. Trimming took 2 bases from V and 0 from J, leaving 11 bases between them. The CDR3 DNA sequence: TGTGCCAGCAGTTTAATTTTAGGGGTCTCCTACGAGCAGTACTTC. Translated, it gives CASSLILGVSYEQYF. Full variable domain (remainder filled in from reference TRBV28 and TRBJ2-7): DVKVTQSSRYLVKRTGEKVFLECVQDMDHENMFWYRQDPGLGLRLIYFSYDVKMKEKGDIPEGYSVSREKKERFSLILESASTNQTSMYLCASSLILGVSYEQYFGPGTRLTVT.

The chain employs TRBV10-3 and TRBJ2-7, with D maybe TRBD1 (5 bases). The CDR3 sequence is 14 residues long. Germline CDR1 reads ENHRY; CDR2 reads SYGVKD. The germline V and J ends were trimmed by 8 bases and 4 bases, with 18 bases remaining between them. CDR3 region: CAIRPEGHSYEQYF. CDR3 nucleotides: TGTGCCATCCGTCCTGAAGGACATTCTTACGAGCAGTACTTC.

This clonotype was seen many times. The V gene is TRBV7-8, the J gene TRBJ1-5; tentative D call: TRBD1 (5 bases). Deletions cut 1 base from V and 0 bases from J, with 10 bases between. Germline lookup yields CDR1 SGHVS and CDR2 FQNEAQ. CDR3 size: 16 residues. CDR3: CASSLVRGDSNQPQHF. CDR3 sequence (DNA): TGTGCCAGCAGCTTAGTCCGGGGGGATAGCAATCAGCCCCAGCATTTT.

This clonotype occurred a few times. The V call is TRBV20-1, the J call TRBJ1-2, with a tentative D call TRBD1 (5 bases). Germline values: CDR1 DFQATT, CDR2 SNEGSKA (reference sequence). The CDR3 is 13 amino acids. V lost 5 bases, J lost 3 bases, and 13 bases lay in between. This CDR3 reads CSARYGAYYGYTF. CDR3 DNA sequence: TGCAGTGCTCGATACGGGGCCTACTATGGCTACACCTTC.

The CDR3 region has the DNA TGCGCCAGCAGCTTGATCATCTCGGGACCCGGCTACAATGAGCAGTTCTTC. Protein: CASSLIISGPGYNEQFF. The chain combines TRBV5-1 with TRBJ2-1; possibly TRBD1 or TRBD2 for D (5 bases each). V was cut by 1 base and J by 3 bases, with 17 bases left in between. Per germline, CDR1 SGHRS and CDR2 YFSETQ. This CDR3 contains 17 residues. The variable domain in full, with the rest retrieved from reference TRBV5-1 and TRBJ2-1, is KAGVTQTPRYLIKTRGQQVTLSCSPISGHRSVSWYQQTPGQGLQFLFEYFSETQRNKGNFPGRFSGRQFSNSRSEMNVSTLELGDSALYLCASSLIISGPGYNEQFFGPGTRLTVL.

V gene TRBV2 combines with J gene TRBJ1-2; 9 nucleotides align to TRBD1. There are 15 residues in the CDR3. V trimming: 8 bases; J trimming: 1 base; junction bases outside the gene matches: 8. CDR1 is SNHLY, CDR2 FYNNEI, per germline. For the CDR3, the DNA is TGTGCCAGCGGCGGGACAGGGTCCCATAACTATGGCTACACCTTC. It specifies CASGGTGSHNYGYTF.

This rearrangement joins TRBV29-1 to TRBJ2-3, with 9 bases that match TRBD1. The CDR3 is made up of 16 amino acids. J was trimmed by 3 bases and V by 3 bases; bases with no gene match: 10. Germline CDR1 and CDR2: SQVTM and ANQGSEA. This CDR3 reads CSVDTPGQGDTDTQYF. The CDR3 DNA reads as TGCAGCGTTGATACCCCGGGACAGGGTGATACAGATACGCAGTATTTT.

The chain couples TRBV18 to TRBJ2-3; TRBD2 aligns across 10 bases. The J segment lost 1 base and the V segment lost 1 base, leaving 5 bases of the junction unmatched. The CDR3 loop spans 17 amino acids. Germline V gene data show CDR1 as KGHSH and CDR2 as LQKENI. CDR3 in amino acids: CASSPRTGTSGTDTQYF. The CDR3, as DNA: TGTGCCAGCTCACCACGAACCGGGACTAGCGGCACAGATACGCAGTATTTT.

The chain has TRBV20-1 and TRBJ2-7; tentatively, D is TRBD1 (5 bases). From germline, CDR1 is DFQATT and CDR2 SNEGSKA (reference sequence). CDR3 size: 10 residues. V shed 2 bases and J shed 12 bases, with 11 bases lying between them. The CDR3 nucleotides read TGCAGTGCTAGACCACAGGCCTCGTACTTC. Translation gives CSARPQASYF.

The chain links TRBV29-1 to TRBJ2-5, with TRBD2 matching over 7 bases. V shed 3 bases and J 4 bases; nucleotides not matched to a gene: 17. Germline values: CDR1 SQVTM, CDR2 ANQGSEA. The CDR3 length is 17 residues. CDR3 bases: TGCAGCGTTGATCAAAAAGGTTTAGGGAGGGTTGGAGAGACCCAGTACTTC. Translated: CSVDQKGLGRVGETQYF.

This clonotype appeared many times. V and J are TRBV28 and TRBJ2-1, with D unresolved. In germline, CDR1 is MDHEN, CDR2 SYDVKM. CDR3 length equals 13 residues. Trimming removed 10 bases at V and 1 base at J, with 11 bases between. The CDR3 region is CATLLGSYNEQFF. The CDR3 bases are TGTGCCACCTTGCTGGGGTCCTACAATGAGCAGTTCTTC.

At least ten counts were recorded for this clonotype. The chain couples TRBV10-2 to TRBJ2-3, with D possibly being TRBD1 (6 bases). The CDR3 length is 18 residues. Per the germline V gene, CDR1 is WSHSY and CDR2 is SAAADI. V dropped 0 bases and J dropped 0 bases, with 16 bases sitting between them. The CDR3: CASSESLQGAPSTDTQYF. DNA of the CDR3: TGCGCCAGCAGTGAGTCCTTACAGGGAGCTCCTAGCACAGATACGCAGTATTTT.

This clonotype has a handful of counts. This chain uses TRBV20-1 with TRBJ1-2; possibly TRBD1 for D (5 bases). V was shortened by 5 bases and J by 0 bases, with 16 bases between the two germline ends. The CDR3 has 15 residues. Germline CDR1 DFQATT, CDR2 SNEGSKA (reference sequence). As DNA, the CDR3 is TGCAGTGCTCTCGACAGAGTCCAACCTAACTATGGCTACACCTTC. This translates into CSALDRVQPNYGYTF.

The chain couples TRBV7-9 to TRBJ2-3; 7 positions agree with TRBD2. CDR1 and CDR2 (germline): SEHNR, FQNEAQ (reference sequence). The CDR3 consists of 14 residues. V gave up 4 bases and J gave up 0 bases; unmatched junction bases: 1. The CDR3 DNA is TGTGCCAGCAGCTGGGACTACAGCACAGATACGCAGTATTTT. Its translation is CASSWDYSTDTQYF.

This clonotype has ten or more counts. V gene TRBV20-1 combines with J gene TRBJ2-1; D uncertain. Germline lookup yields CDR1 DFQATT and CDR2 SNEGSKA (reference sequence). Between the trimmed V and J ends, which lost 6 bases and 8 bases, there was a span of 11 bases. The CDR3 covers 11 residues. CDR3 nucleotides: TGCAGTGCCGCCGCTCGGGATGAGCAGTTCTTC. This codes for CSAAARDEQFF.

This clonotype has more than one count but fewer than ten. The chain combines TRBV6-5 with TRBJ1-2; 7 positions match TRBD1. This CDR3 is 13 amino acids long. Germline V gene data show CDR1 as MNHEY and CDR2 as SVGAGI. Trimming cost V 5 bases and J 5 bases; bases outside gene matches: 5. The CDR3 sequence: CASSRDSLYGYTF. For the CDR3, the DNA is TGTGCCAGCAGTCGGGACAGCCTGTATGGCTACACCTTC.

The chain has TRBV20-1 and TRBJ2-7, with 7 bases matching TRBD2. CDR1 is DFQATT and CDR2 is SNEGSKA in the germline V gene (reference sequence). CDR3 length: 16 residues. The trim removed 4 bases at V and 0 bases at J, leaving 12 bases unmatched. CDR3 region: CSAKDLAGERSYEQYF. The CDR3 region has the DNA TGCAGTGCTAAAGATTTGGCGGGGGAGCGCTCCTACGAGCAGTACTTC.

This clonotype has a count of ten or more. The chain has TRBV27 and TRBJ1-2, with TRBD1 as a possible D gene (6 bases). V lost 4 bases and J lost 1, with 10 bases in between. The CDR3 loop spans 14 amino acids. Germline V lookup: CDR1 MNHEY, CDR2 SMNVEV (reference sequence). The CDR3 region is CASSSQGLNYGYTF. The CDR3 DNA reads TGTGCCAGCAGTTCTCAGGGGCTTAACTATGGCTACACCTTC.

This clonotype was found a few times. The V call is TRBV12-3 or TRBV12-4, the J call TRBJ1-1, with D tentatively TRBD1 (6 bases). The CDR3 has 14 amino acids. Trimming removed 5 bases at V and 4 bases at J, with 14 bases between. Written as DNA, the CDR3 is TGTGCCAGCAGTCTAGGGGCGGGGGCCACTGAAGCTTTCTTT. It codes for CASSLGAGATEAFF.

In its sample, this clonotype was seen a few times. V is TRBV24-1 and J is TRBJ2-1, with 7 bases that match TRBD2. The J segment lost 3 bases and the V segment lost 3 bases, leaving 7 bases of the junction unmatched. Per the germline V gene, CDR1 is KGHDR and CDR2 is SFDVKD. This CDR3 has 16 amino acids. The CDR3 region is CATSDAWAGDYNEQFF. The CDR3 coding sequence is TGTGCCACCAGTGATGCGTGGGCGGGGGACTACAATGAGCAGTTCTTC.

This sequence joins TRBV5-1 and TRBJ2-7; TRBD2 agrees at 12 bases. CDR1 is SGHRS, CDR2 YFSETQ, per germline. The junction had 5 bases not matched to a gene; V was cut back by 0 bases and J by 1 base. This CDR3 contains 17 residues. CDR3 sequence: CASSLGLAGGPSYEQYF. The CDR3 coding sequence is TGCGCCAGCAGCTTGGGGCTAGCGGGAGGGCCTTCCTACGAGCAGTACTTC.

As to this clonotype: A read error may explain this, as a much larger clone is one base away. The chain uses TRBV5-4 and TRBJ2-1; D is undetermined. The CDR3 runs 14 residues. Germline V gene data show CDR1 as SGHNT and CDR2 as YYREEE (reference sequence). Here the CDR3 DNA reads TGTGCCAGCTGCTTGTCCTCCAGTTACAATGAGCAGTTCTTC. It yields the protein CASCLSSSYNEQFF. Drawing the rest from reference TRBV5-4 and TRBJ2-1, the complete variable domain is ETGVTQSPTHLIKTRGQQVTLRCSSQSGHNTVSWYQQALGQGPQFIFQYYREEENGRGNFPPRFSGLQFPNYSSELNVNALELDDSALYLCASCLSSSYNEQFFGPGTRLTVL.

V and J are TRBV20-1 and TRBJ2-7; 8 positions match TRBD2. Germline assignment: CDR1 DFQATT and CDR2 SNEGSKA (reference sequence). The junction had 4 bases not matched to a gene; V was cut back by 1 base and J by 2 bases. The CDR3 sequence is 14 residues long. For the CDR3, the DNA is TGCAGTGCTAGAGGTCCGACTAGCGCCTACGAGCAGTACTTC. This translates into CSARGPTSAYEQYF.